Only a few counts were recorded for the clone carrying this T cell receptor (beta chain). What it recognizes is unknown. MiXCR, applied by TCRdb to the reads, yields one record per CDR3 protein. The table records more than 400,000 distinct CDR3 sequences, around 27% of them present only once. This sample stems from a study of T cell repertoires in cytomegalovirus infection. Study at large: Public TCR beta signatures indicated both CMV infection and matching HLA type. Overall study results and limits: Dominating the ex vivo response were HLA-C-restricted CMV-specific TCR beta clonotypes. Identification of carriers of CMV plus the relevant HLA was performed using cumulative public TCR beta family frequency.

The receptor was derived from a human donor in good health (CMV status not recorded). Some clones in this sample may be carry-over from other donors' samples. Material: PBMCs.

The CDR3 sequence is CASSCSYEQYV. CDR3 bases: TGTGCCAGCAGTTGCTCCTACGAGCAGTACGTC. This sequence joins TRBV6-2 or TRBV6-3 and TRBJ2-7, with D unresolved. The CDR3 consists of 11 residues. Trimming removed 4 bases at V and 0 bases at J, with 1 base between. Germline lookup yields CDR1 MNHEY and CDR2 SVGEGT.